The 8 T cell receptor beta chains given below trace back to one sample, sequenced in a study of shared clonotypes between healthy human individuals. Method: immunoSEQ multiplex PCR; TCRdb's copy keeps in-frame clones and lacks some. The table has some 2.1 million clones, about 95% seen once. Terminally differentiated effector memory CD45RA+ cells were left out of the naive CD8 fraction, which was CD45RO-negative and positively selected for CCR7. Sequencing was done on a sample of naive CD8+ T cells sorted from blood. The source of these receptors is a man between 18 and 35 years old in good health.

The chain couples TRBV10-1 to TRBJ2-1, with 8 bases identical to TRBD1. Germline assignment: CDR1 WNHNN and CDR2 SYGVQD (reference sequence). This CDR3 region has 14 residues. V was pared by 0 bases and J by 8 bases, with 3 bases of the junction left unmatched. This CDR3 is CASSESGQGYEQFF. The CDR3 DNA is TGCGCCAGCAGTGAGTCCGGACAGGGCTATGAGCAGTTCTTC.

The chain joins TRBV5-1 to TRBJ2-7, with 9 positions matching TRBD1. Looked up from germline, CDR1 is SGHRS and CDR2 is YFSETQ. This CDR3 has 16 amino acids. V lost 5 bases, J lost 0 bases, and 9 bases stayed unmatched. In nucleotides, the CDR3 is TGCGCCAGCAGACCCGGGACAGGGTACCTCTCCTACGAGCAGTACTTC. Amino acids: CASRPGTGYLSYEQYF.

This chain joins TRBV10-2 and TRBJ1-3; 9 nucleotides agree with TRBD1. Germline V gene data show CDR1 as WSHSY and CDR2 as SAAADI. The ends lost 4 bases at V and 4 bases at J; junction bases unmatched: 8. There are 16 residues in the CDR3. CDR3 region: CASSGLLDRGGNTIYF. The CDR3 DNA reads TGCGCCAGCAGTGGGCTTCTGGACAGGGGAGGAAACACCATATATTTT.

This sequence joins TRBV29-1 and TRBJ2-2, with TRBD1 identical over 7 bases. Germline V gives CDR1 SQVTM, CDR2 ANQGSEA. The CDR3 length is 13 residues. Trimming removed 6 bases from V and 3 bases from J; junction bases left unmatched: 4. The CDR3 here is CSVAGTDTGELFF. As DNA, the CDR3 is TGCAGCGTAGCCGGGACAGACACCGGGGAGCTGTTTTTT.

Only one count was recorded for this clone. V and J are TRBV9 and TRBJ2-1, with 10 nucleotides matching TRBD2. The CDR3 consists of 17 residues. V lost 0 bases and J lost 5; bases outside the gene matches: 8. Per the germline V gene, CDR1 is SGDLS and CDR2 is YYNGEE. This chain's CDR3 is CASSVAASGRVDNEQFF. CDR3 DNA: TGTGCCAGCAGCGTAGCGGCTAGCGGGAGAGTTGACAATGAGCAGTTCTTC.

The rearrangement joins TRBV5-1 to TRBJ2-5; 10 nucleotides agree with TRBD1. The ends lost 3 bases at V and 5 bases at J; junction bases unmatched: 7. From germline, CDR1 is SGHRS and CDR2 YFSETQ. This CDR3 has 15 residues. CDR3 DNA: TGCGCCAGCAGCTCAGACAGGGGGCTCGGGGAGACCCAGTACTTC. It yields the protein CASSSDRGLGETQYF.

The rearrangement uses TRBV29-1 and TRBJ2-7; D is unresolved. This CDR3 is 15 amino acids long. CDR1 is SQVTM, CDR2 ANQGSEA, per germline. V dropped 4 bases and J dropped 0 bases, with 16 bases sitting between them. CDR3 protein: CSVGPAGSSSYEQYF. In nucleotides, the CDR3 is TGCAGCGTTGGTCCCGCCGGGTCGAGCTCCTACGAGCAGTACTTC.

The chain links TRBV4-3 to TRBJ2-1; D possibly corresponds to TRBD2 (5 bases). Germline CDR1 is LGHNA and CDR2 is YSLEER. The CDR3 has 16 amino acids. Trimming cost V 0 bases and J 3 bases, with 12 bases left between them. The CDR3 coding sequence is TGCGCCAGCAGCCAAGAGGAGGCAGTCAACTACAATGAGCAGTTCTTC. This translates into CASSQEEAVNYNEQFF.